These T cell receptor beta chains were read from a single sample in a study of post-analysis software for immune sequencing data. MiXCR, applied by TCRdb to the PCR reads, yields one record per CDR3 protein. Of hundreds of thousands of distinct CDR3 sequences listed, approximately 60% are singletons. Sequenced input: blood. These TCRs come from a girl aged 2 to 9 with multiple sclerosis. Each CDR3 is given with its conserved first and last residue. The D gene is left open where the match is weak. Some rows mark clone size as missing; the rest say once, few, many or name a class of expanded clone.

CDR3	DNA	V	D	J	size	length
CSASRDLNQPQHF	TGCAGTGCTTCCCGGGATTTAAATCAGCCCCAGCATTTT	TRBV20-1	-	TRBJ1-5	-	13
CASSLVWGQGSNEQYF	TGTGCCAGCAGCTTAGTGTGGGGACAGGGGAGCAACGAGCAGTACTTC	TRBV5-6	TRBD1	TRBJ2-7	-	16
CAISRSSERGTDTQYF	TGTGCCATCAGTAGGTCTTCGGAAAGGGGGACGGATACGCAGTATTTT	TRBV10-3	-	TRBJ2-3	once	16
CSAGQGSPTDTQYF	TGCAGTGCTGGACAGGGGTCCCCCACAGATACGCAGTATTTT	TRBV20-1	TRBD1	TRBJ2-3	-	14
CASSLETGTNEQFF	TGCGCCAGCAGCTTGGAAACAGGGACCAATGAGCAGTTCTTC	TRBV5-1	-	TRBJ2-1	-	14
CASSDGTVSETQYF	TGTGCCAGCAGTGACGGGACAGTTTCGGAGACCCAGTACTTC	TRBV25-1	TRBD1	TRBJ2-5	few	14
CSVASGVSYEQYF	TGCAGCGTTGCCTCGGGAGTTTCGTACGAGCAGTACTTC	TRBV29-1	-	TRBJ2-7	-	13
CATSRDRGGVNEQYF	TGTGCCACCAGCAGAGATCGAGGAGGGGTCAACGAGCAGTACTTC	TRBV15	-	TRBJ2-7	-	15
CASSGGNMNTEAFF	TGTGCCAGCAGTGGGGGCAACATGAACACTGAAGCTTTCTTT	TRBV6-5	-	TRBJ1-1	few	14
CASSYSTGPLNTEAFF	TGTGCCAGCAGTTACTCGACAGGGCCCTTGAACACTGAAGCTTTCTTT	TRBV6-5	TRBD1	TRBJ1-1	-	16
CASSPETPGQGSNEQFF	TGCGCCAGCAGCCCAGAAACCCCGGGACAGGGTTCCAATGAGCAGTTCTTC	TRBV5-1	TRBD1	TRBJ2-1	few	17
CSARVESGYGYTF	TGCAGTGCTAGGGTTGAATCGGGGTATGGCTACACCTTC	TRBV20-1	-	TRBJ1-2	-	13
CASSLVSLRDEDQPQHF	TGTGCCAGCAGCTTAGTGTCTCTCAGGGACGAGGATCAGCCCCAGCATTTT	TRBV7-2	-	TRBJ1-5	-	17
CASSFHRGGPEAFF	TGTGCCAGCAGTTTCCACAGGGGAGGACCTGAAGCTTTCTTT	TRBV6-2/TRBV6-3	TRBD1	TRBJ1-1	-	14
CASSLLAGARETQYF	TGTGCCAGCAGCTTGTTGGCAGGGGCGCGAGAGACCCAGTACTTC	TRBV5-5	-	TRBJ2-5	-	15
CASSGGTGLGNEQFF	TGCGCCAGCAGCGGGGGGACAGGGTTAGGCAATGAGCAGTTCTTC	TRBV5-1	TRBD1	TRBJ2-1	-	15
CSDQQGTETQYF	TGCAGCGATCAACAGGGAACAGAGACCCAGTACTTC	TRBV29-1	-	TRBJ2-5	-	12
CAISEFSQGRDEQYF	TGTGCCATCAGTGAGTTCTCCCAGGGGAGGGACGAGCAGTACTTC	TRBV10-3	-	TRBJ2-7	few	15
CASSLGLSTDTQYF	TGTGCCAGCAGCCTAGGACTGTCCACAGATACGCAGTATTTT	TRBV5-1	-	TRBJ2-3	many	14
CASTRDSDTQYF	TGTGCCAGCACGAGGGATTCTGATACGCAGTATTTT	TRBV5-6	-	TRBJ2-3	-	12
CASSEQGNYEQYF	TGTGCCAGCAGTGAGCAGGGTAACTACGAGCAGTACTTC	TRBV2	-	TRBJ2-7	-	13
CASSAQGPHYGYTF	TGTGCCAGCAGCGCCCAGGGCCCTCACTATGGCTACACCTTC	TRBV9	-	TRBJ1-2	-	14
CASSFLAGDSYEQYF	TGTGCCAGCAGCTTTCTAGCGGGAGACTCCTACGAGCAGTACTTC	TRBV2	TRBD2	TRBJ2-7	once	15
CASSQFGGEQYF	TGTGCCAGCAGCCAATTTGGTGGCGAGCAGTACTTC	TRBV7-6	-	TRBJ2-7	-	12
CSAFRLAGGSTDTQYF	TGCAGTGCCTTCAGACTAGCGGGGGGGAGCACAGATACGCAGTATTTT	TRBV20-1	TRBD2	TRBJ2-3	-	16
CSAPHPGANVLTF	TGCAGTGCCCCCCACCCTGGGGCCAACGTCCTGACTTTC	TRBV20-1	-	TRBJ2-6	once	13
CASSYSVMGLAGVGYEQYF	TGTGCCAGCAGTTACTCGGTCATGGGACTAGCGGGAGTTGGCTACGAGCAGTACTTC	TRBV6-5	TRBD2	TRBJ2-7	few	19
CSAQVRASSYNEQFF	TGCAGCGCCCAAGTCCGGGCTAGCTCCTACAATGAGCAGTTCTTC	TRBV29-1	-	TRBJ2-1	few	15
CASSSGGARGTQYF	TGTGCCAGCAGTTCCGGGGGGGCCCGGGGGACCCAGTACTTC	TRBV6-5	TRBD2	TRBJ2-5	-	14
CSASPSSHEQYF	TGCAGTGCTAGTCCTAGCAGCCACGAGCAGTACTTC	TRBV20-1	-	TRBJ2-7	-	12
CASSRLAGQARDTQYF	TGTGCCAGCAGTCGACTAGCGGGACAGGCCCGAGATACGCAGTATTTT	TRBV6-5	TRBD2	TRBJ2-3	-	16
CASNLAGGLDTQYF	TGTGCCAGCAATCTAGCGGGGGGACTAGATACGCAGTATTTT	TRBV2	TRBD2	TRBJ2-3	once	14
CASSQDLASYNEQFF	TGTGCCAGCAGCCAAGATCTAGCCTCCTACAATGAGCAGTTCTTC	TRBV3-1	-	TRBJ2-1	few	15
CSVESIQLNYGYTF	TGCAGCGTTGAATCCATACAGCTTAACTATGGCTACACCTTC	TRBV29-1	-	TRBJ1-2	few	14
CASSKDSYNSPLHF	TGTGCCAGCAGCAAGGACAGTTATAATTCACCCCTCCACTTT	TRBV7-9	-	TRBJ1-6	-	14
CASSGPGVDEQFF	TGCGCCAGCAGCGGCCCGGGGGTCGATGAGCAGTTCTTC	TRBV5-1	-	TRBJ2-1	few	13
CASQGVRGGNEQFF	TGTGCCAGCCAAGGGGTGCGGGGGGGGAATGAGCAGTTCTTC	TRBV6-6	TRBD2	TRBJ2-1	-	14
CAISGTDEAFF	TGTGCCATCAGTGGGACAGATGAAGCTTTCTTT	TRBV10-3	-	TRBJ1-1	-	11
CAISDQDGFHGYTF	TGTGCCATCAGTGACCAGGACGGGTTTCATGGCTACACCTTC	TRBV10-3	-	TRBJ1-2	-	14
CASSQGRQAKKETQYF	TGCGCCAGCAGCCAAGGGAGACAAGCTAAAAAAGAGACCCAGTACTTC	TRBV4-3	-	TRBJ2-5	few	16
CASSLWDAREQFF	TGTGCCAGCAGCTTATGGGACGCGAGGGAGCAGTTCTTC	TRBV7-9	-	TRBJ2-1	-	13
CASSQQGGFQGYEQYF	TGTGCCAGCTCCCAACAGGGGGGGTTTCAGGGGTACGAGCAGTACTTC	TRBV27	-	TRBJ2-7	-	16
CASSYATYNEQFF	TGTGCCAGCAGTTACGCCACCTACAATGAGCAGTTCTTC	TRBV6-5	-	TRBJ2-1	-	13
CSARDRLAGSSTDTQYF	TGCAGTGCTAGAGATCGCCTAGCGGGATCTAGCACAGATACGCAGTATTTT	TRBV20-1	TRBD2	TRBJ2-3	-	17
CASSLAETGQFF	TGTGCCAGCAGCTTAGCCGAAACAGGGCAGTTCTTC	TRBV7-8	-	TRBJ2-1	few	12
CASRQQRSKETQYF	TGTGCCAGCAGACAACAGCGGTCTAAAGAGACCCAGTACTTC	TRBV6-5	-	TRBJ2-5	-	14